Shown below are 13 T cell receptor beta chains from a single sample sequenced in a study of blood T cell repertoires in COVID-19 (dated by TCRdb to 2019 to 2021). The protocol used for the library was the immunoSEQ multiplex PCR assay. The immuneACCESS repertoire file appears here via TCRdb, limited to in-frame rearrangements. These files lack a portion of the clones; in checked studies, under half of the deficit traces to unresolved V genes, and the cause of the others is not known. The sample includes hundreds of thousands of clones, with about 90% observed a single time. Of the sample, 3.3% is held by the ten largest clones. The sample taken for sequencing was PBMCs or T cells enriched from blood (not recorded which). These receptors were obtained from a woman aged 40 to 50 with acute COVID-19.

In DNA form, the CDR3 reads TGTGCCAGCCAGACAGGATTGAACACTGAAGCTTTCTTT. Translation gives CASQTGLNTEAFF. The rearrangement uses TRBV27 and TRBJ1-1; D is possibly TRBD1 (6 bases). V was cut by 8 bases and J by 0 bases, with 10 bases left in between. Germline-derived CDR1 and CDR2 are MNHEY and SMNVEV (reference sequence). The CDR3 extends over 13 amino acids.

V gene TRBV5-4 combines with J gene TRBJ1-2; perhaps TRBD1 as D (6 bases). Per the germline V gene, CDR1 is SGHNT and CDR2 is YYREEE (reference sequence). The CDR3 spans 15 residues. V gave up 2 bases and J gave up 3 bases, with 14 bases separating them. CDR3 in DNA: TGTGCCAGCAGCTTTCTGGCAGGGGACCACTATGGCTACACCTTC. Protein: CASSFLAGDHYGYTF.

This chain uses TRBV7-2 with TRBJ2-7; maybe TRBD1 (6 bases). Germline lookup yields CDR1 SGHTA and CDR2 FQGNSA. The CDR3 is 18 amino acids. Trimming removed 6 bases from V and 4 bases from J, with 28 bases in between. The CDR3 region has the DNA TGTGCCAGCAGTTCAACTATTCTAACCGGGACACTTAATTACGAGCAGTACTTC. Amino acids: CASSSTILTGTLNYEQYF.

V is TRBV11-3 and J is TRBJ2-7; D perhaps matches TRBD1 (5 bases). The CDR3 extends over 15 amino acids. Trimming pared 4 bases from V and 5 bases from J, leaving 18 bases between. Germline V CDR1 and CDR2: SGHNT, YENEEA. The chain's CDR3 is CASSSPRAGSHEQYF. The CDR3 bases are TGTGCCAGCAGCTCCCCTCGGGCAGGGTCCCACGAGCAGTACTTC.

V and J are TRBV7-9 and TRBJ1-3, with 9 bases aligning to TRBD1. CDR1 is SEHNR and CDR2 is FQNEAQ in the germline V gene (reference sequence). The CDR3 sequence is 17 residues long. Trimming took 4 bases from V and 3 from J; bases not matched to a gene: 10. CDR3 region: CASSSLGTGLGGNTIYF. For the CDR3, the DNA is TGTGCCAGCAGCTCCCTCGGGACAGGGCTGGGTGGAAACACCATATATTTT.

This rearrangement joins TRBV7-2 to TRBJ2-1, with 8 bases fitting TRBD1. Germline loops: CDR1 SGHTA, CDR2 FQGNSA. V trimming: 5 bases; J trimming: 10 bases; junction bases outside the gene matches: 13. The CDR3 is 15 residues long. In nucleotides, the CDR3 is TGTGCCAGCAGCCCAGGGGGACAGGCATCGTCGGAGCAGTTCTTC. It yields the protein CASSPGGQASSEQFF.

The chain couples TRBV3-1 (or the pseudogene TRBV3-2) to TRBJ1-1, with D perhaps matching TRBD1 (6 bases). V was pared by 1 base and J by 0 bases, with 6 bases between. The CDR3 covers 14 residues. Germline V gives CDR1 LGHDT, CDR2 YNNKEL (reference sequence). The CDR3 loop is CASSQGTVNTEAFF. In DNA form, the CDR3 reads TGTGCCAGCAGCCAAGGGACAGTGAACACTGAAGCTTTCTTT.

V usage is TRBV7-2 and J usage is TRBJ2-7; D unclear. CDR1 and CDR2 (germline): SGHTA, FQGNSA. Trimming left V 1 base short and J 3 bases short, with 7 bases between. The CDR3 sequence is 13 residues long. CDR3 region: CASSLVTGYEQYF. The CDR3 DNA follows: TGTGCCAGCAGCTTAGTTACGGGCTACGAGCAGTACTTC.

The V gene is TRBV7-2, the J gene TRBJ1-3, with D uncertain. The CDR3 runs 17 residues. The V gene lost 1 base and the J gene lost 4 bases, with 17 bases spanning the gap. Germline V CDR1 and CDR2: SGHTA, FQGNSA. As DNA, the CDR3 is TGTGCCAGCAGCTTAGTCTCTCCAGTCGGGTCGGGAAACACCATATATTTT. Translation gives CASSLVSPVGSGNTIYF.

The sample holds one count of this clone. V gene TRBV5-4 combines with J gene TRBJ1-5; no reliable D call. With 4 bases removed from V and 0 bases from J, the gap between germline ends came to 17 bases. The V gene's germline CDR1 is SGHNT and CDR2 YYREEE (reference sequence). The CDR3 has 17 amino acids. DNA for the CDR3: TGTGCCAGCAGCAGAACAGCGGGTGGGTATAGCAATCAGCCCCAGCATTTT. Translated, it gives CASSRTAGGYSNQPQHF.

This chain joins TRBV19 and TRBJ2-1; 7 bases align to TRBD2. The junction had 13 bases not matched to a gene; V was cut back by 3 bases and J by 5 bases. This CDR3 region has 17 residues. Germline assignment: CDR1 LNHDA and CDR2 SQIVND (reference sequence). The CDR3: CASSIDTPSGENNEQFF. The CDR3 DNA is TGTGCCAGTAGTATCGACACTCCTAGCGGAGAAAACAATGAGCAGTTCTTC.

The J gene is TRBJ2-1, the V gene TRBV15, with TRBD2 as a possible D gene (6 bases). This CDR3 has 16 residues. Germline V lookup: CDR1 LNHNV, CDR2 YYDKDF (reference sequence). Trimming left V 7 bases short and J 0 bases short, with 16 bases between. The CDR3 reads CATTPEAGSSYNEQFF. Written as DNA, the CDR3 is TGTGCCACCACTCCCGAGGCGGGGAGCTCCTACAATGAGCAGTTCTTC. The complete variable domain, with remaining parts taken from reference TRBV15 and TRBJ2-1, reads DAMVIQNPRYQVTQFGKPVTLSCSQTLNHNVMYWYQQKSSQAPKLLFHYYDKDFNNEADTPDNFQSRRPNTSFCFLDIRSPGLGDTAMYLCATTPEAGSSYNEQFFGPGTRLTVL.

This rearrangement joins TRBV15 to TRBJ2-1, with TRBD2 matching 12 bases. CDR1 and CDR2 (germline): LNHNV, YYDKDF (reference sequence). The CDR3 is made up of 16 amino acids. V lost 3 bases, J lost 4 bases, and 4 bases stayed unmatched. CDR3 nucleotides: TGTGCCACCAGCAGTCCGGGACTAGCGGGTTACAATGAGCAGTTCTTC. This translates into CATSSPGLAGYNEQFF.